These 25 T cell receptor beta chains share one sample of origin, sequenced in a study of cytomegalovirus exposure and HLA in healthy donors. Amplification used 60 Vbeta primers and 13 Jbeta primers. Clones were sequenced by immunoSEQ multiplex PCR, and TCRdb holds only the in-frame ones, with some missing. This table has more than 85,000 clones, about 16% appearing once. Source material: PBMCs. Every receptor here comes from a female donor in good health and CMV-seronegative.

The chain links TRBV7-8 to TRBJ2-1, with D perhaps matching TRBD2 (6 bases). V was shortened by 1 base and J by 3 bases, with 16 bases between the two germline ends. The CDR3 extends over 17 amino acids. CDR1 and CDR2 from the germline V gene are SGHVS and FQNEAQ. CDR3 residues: CASSLDLGTQNYNEQFF. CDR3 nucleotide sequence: TGTGCCAGCAGCTTAGATTTGGGGACTCAAAACTACAATGAGCAGTTCTTC. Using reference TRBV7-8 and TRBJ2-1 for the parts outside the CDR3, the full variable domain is GAGVSQSPRYKVAKRGQDVALRCDPISGHVSLFWYQQALGQGPEFLTYFQNEAQLDKSGLPSDRFFAERPEGSVSTLKIQRTQQEDSAVYLCASSLDLGTQNYNEQFFGPGTRLTVL.

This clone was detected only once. The CDR3 spells CASSTLTSRNSSYEQYF. CDR3 bases: TGTGCCAGCAGCACGCTGACAAGCAGAAACAGCTCCTACGAGCAGTACTTC. The chain is built from TRBV13 and TRBJ2-7; D is uncertain. The CDR3 loop spans 17 amino acids. V shed 5 bases and J shed 0 bases, with 20 bases lying between them. The germline gives CDR1 PRHDT, CDR2 FYEKMQ (reference sequence).

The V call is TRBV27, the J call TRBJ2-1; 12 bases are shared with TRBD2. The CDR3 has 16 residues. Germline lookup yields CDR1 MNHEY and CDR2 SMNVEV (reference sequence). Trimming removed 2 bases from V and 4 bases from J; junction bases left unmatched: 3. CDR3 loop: CASSLTSGGPYNEQFF. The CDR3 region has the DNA TGTGCCAGCAGTTTAACTAGCGGGGGGCCATACAATGAGCAGTTCTTC.

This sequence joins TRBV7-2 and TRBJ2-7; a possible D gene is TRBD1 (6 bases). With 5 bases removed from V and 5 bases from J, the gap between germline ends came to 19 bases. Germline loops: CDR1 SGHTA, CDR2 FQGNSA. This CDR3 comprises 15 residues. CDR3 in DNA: TGTGCCAGCAGCCCGGACAGCCTCCGAGACGACGAGCAGTACTTC. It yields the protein CASSPDSLRDDEQYF.

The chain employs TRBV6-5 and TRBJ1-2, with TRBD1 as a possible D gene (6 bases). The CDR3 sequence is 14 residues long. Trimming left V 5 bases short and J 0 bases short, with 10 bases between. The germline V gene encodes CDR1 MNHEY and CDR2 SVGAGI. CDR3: CASSLDSPNYGYTF. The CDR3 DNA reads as TGTGCCAGCAGTCTGGACAGCCCTAACTATGGCTACACCTTC.

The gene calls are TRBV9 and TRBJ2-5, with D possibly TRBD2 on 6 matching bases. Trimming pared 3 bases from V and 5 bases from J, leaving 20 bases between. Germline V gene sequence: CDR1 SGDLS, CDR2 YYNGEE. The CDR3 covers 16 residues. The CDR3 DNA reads TGTGCCAGCAGCGGATCGTTAGCGGAAGTCAAGGAGACCCAGTACTTC. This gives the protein CASSGSLAEVKETQYF.

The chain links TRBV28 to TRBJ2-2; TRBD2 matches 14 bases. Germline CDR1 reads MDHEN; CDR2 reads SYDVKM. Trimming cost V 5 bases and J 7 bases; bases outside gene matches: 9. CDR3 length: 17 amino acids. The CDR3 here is CASSRVRTSGRNGELFF. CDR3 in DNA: TGTGCCAGCAGTCGCGTACGGACTAGCGGGAGGAACGGGGAGCTGTTTTTT. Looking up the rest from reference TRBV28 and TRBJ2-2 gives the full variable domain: DVKVTQSSRYLVKRTGEKVFLECVQDMDHENMFWYRQDPGLGLRLIYFSYDVKMKEKGDIPEGYSVSREKKERFSLILESASTNQTSMYLCASSRVRTSGRNGELFFGEGSRLTVL.

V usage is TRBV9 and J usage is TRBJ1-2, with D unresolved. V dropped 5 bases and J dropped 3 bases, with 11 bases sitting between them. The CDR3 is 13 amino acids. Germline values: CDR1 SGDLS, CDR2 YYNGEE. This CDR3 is CASSPTSDYGYTF. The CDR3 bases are TGTGCCAGCAGTCCTACCTCGGACTATGGCTACACCTTC.

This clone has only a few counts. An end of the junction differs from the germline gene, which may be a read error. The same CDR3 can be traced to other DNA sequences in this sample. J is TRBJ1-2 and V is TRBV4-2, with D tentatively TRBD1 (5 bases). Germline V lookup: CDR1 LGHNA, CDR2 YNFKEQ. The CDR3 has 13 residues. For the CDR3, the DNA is TGTGTCAGCAGCCAGGCCGGGACTCAAGGCTACACCTTC. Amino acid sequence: CVSSQAGTQGYTF.

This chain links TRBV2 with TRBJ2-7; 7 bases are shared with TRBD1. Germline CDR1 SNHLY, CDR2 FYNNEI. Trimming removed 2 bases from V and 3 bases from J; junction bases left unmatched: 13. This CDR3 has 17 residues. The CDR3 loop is CASSEFSTPGTDYEQYF. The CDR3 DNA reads TGTGCCAGCAGTGAATTTAGCACCCCCGGGACAGACTACGAGCAGTACTTC.

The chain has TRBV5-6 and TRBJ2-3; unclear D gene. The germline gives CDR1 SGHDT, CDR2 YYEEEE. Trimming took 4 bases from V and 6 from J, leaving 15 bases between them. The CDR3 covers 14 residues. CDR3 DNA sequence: TGTGCCAGCAGCATAGCTACAACTACCGATACGCAGTATTTT. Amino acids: CASSIATTTDTQYF.

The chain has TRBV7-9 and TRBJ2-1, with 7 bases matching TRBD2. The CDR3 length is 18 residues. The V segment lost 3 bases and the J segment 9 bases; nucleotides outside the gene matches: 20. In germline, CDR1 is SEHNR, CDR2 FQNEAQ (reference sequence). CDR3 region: CASSLTERGLIYNGEQFF. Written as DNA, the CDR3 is TGTGCCAGCAGCTTGACTGAGCGGGGCCTCATCTACAACGGTGAGCAGTTCTTC.

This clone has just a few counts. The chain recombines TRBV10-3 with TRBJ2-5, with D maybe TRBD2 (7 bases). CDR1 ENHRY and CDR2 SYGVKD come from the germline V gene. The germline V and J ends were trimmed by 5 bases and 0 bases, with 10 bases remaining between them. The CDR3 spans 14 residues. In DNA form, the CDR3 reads TGTGCCATCAGTCGGGGGGCAGACCAAGAGACCCAGTACTTC. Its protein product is CAISRGADQETQYF.

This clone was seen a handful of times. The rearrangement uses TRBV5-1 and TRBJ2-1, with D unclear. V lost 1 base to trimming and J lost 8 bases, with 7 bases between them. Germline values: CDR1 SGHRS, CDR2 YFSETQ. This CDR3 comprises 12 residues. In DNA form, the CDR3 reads TGCGCCAGCAGCTTGTATAGCTATGAGCAGTTCTTC. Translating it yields CASSLYSYEQFF. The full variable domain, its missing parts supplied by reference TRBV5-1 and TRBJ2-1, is KAGVTQTPRYLIKTRGQQVTLSCSPISGHRSVSWYQQTPGQGLQFLFEYFSETQRNKGNFPGRFSGRQFSNSRSEMNVSTLELGDSALYLCASSLYSYEQFFGPGTRLTVL.

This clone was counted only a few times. The CDR3 reads CASSPARGTGVNTGELFF. CDR3 nucleotide sequence: TGTGCCAGCAGCCCGGCTCGGGGGACAGGGGTAAACACCGGGGAGCTGTTTTTT. The chain links TRBV27 to TRBJ2-2; TRBD1 aligns across 10 bases. The CDR3 consists of 18 residues. V was clipped by 6 bases and J by 2 bases; unmatched bases: 12. Germline CDR1 is MNHEY and CDR2 is SMNVEV (reference sequence).

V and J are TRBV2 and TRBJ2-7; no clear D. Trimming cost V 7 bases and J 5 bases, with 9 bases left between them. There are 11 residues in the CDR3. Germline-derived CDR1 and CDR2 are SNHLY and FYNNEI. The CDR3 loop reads CASKVADEQYF. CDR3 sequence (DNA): TGTGCCAGCAAGGTGGCGGACGAGCAGTACTTC. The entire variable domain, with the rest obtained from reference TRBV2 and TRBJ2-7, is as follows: EPEVTQTPSHQVTQMGQEVILRCVPISNHLYFYWYRQILGQKVEFLVSFYNNEISEKSEIFDDQFSVERPDGSNFTLKIRSTKLEDSAMYFCASKVADEQYFGPGTRLTVT.

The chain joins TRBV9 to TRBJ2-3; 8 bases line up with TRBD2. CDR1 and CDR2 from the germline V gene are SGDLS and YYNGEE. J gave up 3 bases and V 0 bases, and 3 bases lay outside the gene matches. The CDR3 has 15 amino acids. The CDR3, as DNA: TGTGCCAGCAGCGTAGGAGCGGGAGTAACAGATACGCAGTATTTT. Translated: CASSVGAGVTDTQYF.

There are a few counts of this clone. Here the CDR3 DNA reads TGTGCCAGCAGTGCCTCGGGGGGTGAGCAGTTCTTC. It is translated as CASSASGGEQFF. V gene TRBV27 combines with J gene TRBJ2-1; the match to TRBD2 covers 7 bases. J was trimmed by 9 bases and V by 5 bases; bases with no gene match: 4. CDR3 size: 12 residues. CDR1 is MNHEY and CDR2 is SMNVEV in the germline V gene (reference sequence).

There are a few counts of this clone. The CDR3, as DNA: TGTGCCAGCAGCGTAAAGGGGATGAACACTGAAGCTTTCTTT. Protein sequence: CASSVKGMNTEAFF. The chain carries TRBV9 and TRBJ1-1; possibly TRBD1 for D (5 bases). Trimming took off 1 base at V and 0 bases at J, with 7 bases between the two ends. Germline CDR1 reads SGDLS; CDR2 reads YYNGEE. The CDR3 length is 14 residues.

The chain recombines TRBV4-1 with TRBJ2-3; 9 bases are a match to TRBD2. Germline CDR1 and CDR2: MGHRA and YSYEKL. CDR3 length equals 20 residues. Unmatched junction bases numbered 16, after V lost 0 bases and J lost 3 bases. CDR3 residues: CASSQEAAGGLVTVTDTQYF. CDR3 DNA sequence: TGCGCCAGCAGCCAAGAAGCTGCGGGGGGGCTTGTAACTGTGACAGATACGCAGTATTTT.

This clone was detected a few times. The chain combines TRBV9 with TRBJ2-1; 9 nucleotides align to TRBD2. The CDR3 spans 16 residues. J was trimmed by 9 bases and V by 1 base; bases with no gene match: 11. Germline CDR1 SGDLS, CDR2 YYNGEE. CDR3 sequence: CASSVRGGGAVVEQFF. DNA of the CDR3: TGTGCCAGCAGCGTAAGGGGCGGGGGGGCAGTCGTTGAGCAGTTCTTC.

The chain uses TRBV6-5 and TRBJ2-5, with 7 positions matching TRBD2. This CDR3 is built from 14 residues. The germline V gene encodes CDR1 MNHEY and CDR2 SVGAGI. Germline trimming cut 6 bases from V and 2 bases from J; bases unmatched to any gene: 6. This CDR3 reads CASSNRGGQETQYF. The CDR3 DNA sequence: TGTGCCAGCAGCAACCGCGGGGGTCAAGAGACCCAGTACTTC.

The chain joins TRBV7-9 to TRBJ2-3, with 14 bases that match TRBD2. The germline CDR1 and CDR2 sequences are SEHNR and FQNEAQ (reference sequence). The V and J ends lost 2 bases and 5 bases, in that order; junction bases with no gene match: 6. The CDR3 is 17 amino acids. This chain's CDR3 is CASSLKGLAGVRDTQYF. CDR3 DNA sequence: TGTGCCAGCAGCTTAAAGGGACTAGCGGGAGTTAGAGATACGCAGTATTTT.

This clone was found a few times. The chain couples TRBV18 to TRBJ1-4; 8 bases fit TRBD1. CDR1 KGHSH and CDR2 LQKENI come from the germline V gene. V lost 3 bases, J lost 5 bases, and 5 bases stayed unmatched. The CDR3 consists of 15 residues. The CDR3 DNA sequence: TGTGCCAGCTCACCCGACAGGGGCGCAAATGAAAAACTGTTTTTT. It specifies CASSPDRGANEKLFF.

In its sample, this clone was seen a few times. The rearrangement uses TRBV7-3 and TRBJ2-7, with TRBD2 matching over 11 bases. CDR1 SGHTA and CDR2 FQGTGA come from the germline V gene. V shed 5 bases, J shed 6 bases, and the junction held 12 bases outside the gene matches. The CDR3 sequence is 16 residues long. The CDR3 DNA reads TGTGCCAGCAGCCGGAGCGGTGGTAGCGGGAGGGGCGAGCAGTACTTC. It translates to CASSRSGGSGRGEQYF.